This T cell receptor beta chain came from a study of T cells in Graves' hyperthyroidism and ophthalmopathy. The study excluded patients with uncontrolled infection, other autoimmune disease, pregnancy or lactation. Ten or more counts support this clonotype. V lost 0 bases to trimming and J lost 14 bases, with 14 bases between them. The CDR3 extends over 13 amino acids. Germline V CDR1 and CDR2: SGHRS, YFSETQ. Amplified TCR beta CDR3 regions derived from RNA transcripts. The HTBI primer set was used in a first-round RT-PCR of the TCR CDR3. Via MiXCR, TCRdb re-called the multiplex PCR reads, giving one row per CDR3 protein. This table holds around 620,000 distinct CDR3 sequences, roughly 50% found once.

The receptor comes from an adult woman with Graves' disease, either hyperthyroidism or ophthalmopathy (not recorded which). V gene TRBV5-1 combines with J gene TRBJ2-2, with D possibly matching TRBD2 (6 bases). Sequenced input: peripheral blood or thyroid tissue (not recorded which). The CDR3 DNA reads as TGCGCCAGCAGCTTGGATACCGGGACTGCTCTGTTTTTT. It translates to CASSLDTGTALFF.